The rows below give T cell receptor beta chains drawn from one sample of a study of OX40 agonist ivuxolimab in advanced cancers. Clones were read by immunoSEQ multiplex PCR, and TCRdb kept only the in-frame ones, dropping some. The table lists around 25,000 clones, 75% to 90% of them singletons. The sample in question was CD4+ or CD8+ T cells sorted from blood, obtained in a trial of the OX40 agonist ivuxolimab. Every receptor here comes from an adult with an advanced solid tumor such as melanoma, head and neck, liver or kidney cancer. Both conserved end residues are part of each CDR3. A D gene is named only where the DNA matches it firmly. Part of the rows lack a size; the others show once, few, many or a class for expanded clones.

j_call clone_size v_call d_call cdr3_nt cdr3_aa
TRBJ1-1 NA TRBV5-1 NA TGCGCCAGCAACGATGGACAGTCCATGAACACTGAAGCTTTCTTT CASNDGQSMNTEAFF
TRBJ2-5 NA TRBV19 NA TGTGCCAGTAGTATAGCAGGGTCCAAAGAGGCCCAGTACTTC CASSIAGSKEAQYF
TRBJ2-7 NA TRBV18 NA TGTGCCAGCTCAGCCCTGAGCTCCTACGAGCAGTACTTC CASSALSSYEQYF
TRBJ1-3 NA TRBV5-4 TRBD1 TGTGCCAGCAGCTTCCAGGGGGCCCTAAACTCTGGAAACACCATATATTTT CASSFQGALNSGNTIYF
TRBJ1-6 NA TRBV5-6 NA TGTGCCAGCTCGATGAAGGGGAGCTCCTATAATTCACCCCTCCACTTT CASSMKGSSYNSPLHF
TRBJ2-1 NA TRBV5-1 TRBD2 TGCGCCAGCAGCGTACTAGCGGGGGGATTTCTTCACAATGAGCAGTTCTTC CASSVLAGGFLHNEQFF
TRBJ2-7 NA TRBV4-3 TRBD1 TGCGCCAGCAGCCGAGGTTTTAGGGACAGCCAAACTTACGAGCAGTACTTC CASSRGFRDSQTYEQYF
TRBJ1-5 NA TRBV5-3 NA TGTGCCAGAAGCCACCCTGGGGGCAATCAGCCCCAGCATTTT CARSHPGGNQPQHF
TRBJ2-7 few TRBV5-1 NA TGCGCCAGCAGCTTGGAAGAGGGGTCAAGGTACGAGCAGTACTTC CASSLEEGSRYEQYF
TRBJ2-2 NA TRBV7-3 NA TGTGCCAGCAGCTTCAGTCGGGATGACACCGGGGAGCTGTTTTTT CASSFSRDDTGELFF
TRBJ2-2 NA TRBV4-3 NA TGCGCCAGCAGCCTCGGGGGCCCGAACACCGGGGAGCTGTTTTTT CASSLGGPNTGELFF
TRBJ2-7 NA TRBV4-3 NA TGCGCCAGCAGCCAATTACAGGGTCTCTCCTACGAGCAGTACTTC CASSQLQGLSYEQYF
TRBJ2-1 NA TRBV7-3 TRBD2 TGTGCCAGCAGCTTATCTAGCGGGGGATCCTACAATGAGCAGTTCTTC CASSLSSGGSYNEQFF
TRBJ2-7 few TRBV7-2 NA TGTGCCAGCAGCTTAGGGCAGGGTCCCATGAGGGAGCAGTACTTC CASSLGQGPMREQYF
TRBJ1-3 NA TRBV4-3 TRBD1 TGCGCCAGCAGCCATCTCATCGGACAGGATCACTCTGGAAACACCATATATTTT CASSHLIGQDHSGNTIYF
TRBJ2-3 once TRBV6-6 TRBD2 TGTGCCAGCAGCACAGGACTAGCGCGCACAGATACGCAGTATTTT CASSTGLARTDTQYF
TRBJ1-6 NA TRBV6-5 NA TGTGCCAGCAGTTACGCCGGACGGCAGTCACCCCTCCACTTT CASSYAGRQSPLHF
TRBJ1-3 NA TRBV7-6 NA TGTGCCAGCAGGAAAGACGTCGCTGGAAACACCATATATTTT CASRKDVAGNTIYF
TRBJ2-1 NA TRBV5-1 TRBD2 TGCGCCAGCAGCTTGTTTAGGGAGTTTAGCCCACTAGCGGGGCTCGATGAGCAGTTCTTC CASSLFREFSPLAGLDEQFF
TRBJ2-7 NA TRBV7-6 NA TGTGCCAGCAGCCTCACTTCCAGGGGACACTACGAGCAGTACTTC CASSLTSRGHYEQYF
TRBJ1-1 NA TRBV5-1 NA TGCGCCAGCAGCTTGGGGGGGAACACTGAAGCTTTCTTT CASSLGGNTEAFF
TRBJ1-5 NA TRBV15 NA TGTGCCACCAGCGGACACCTAACAATGGACCAGCCCCAGCATTTT CATSGHLTMDQPQHF
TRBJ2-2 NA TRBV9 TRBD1 TGTGCCAGCAGCTCGGGACAGGGGGGAACCGGGGAGCTGTTTTTT CASSSGQGGTGELFF
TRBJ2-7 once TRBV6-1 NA TGTGCCAGCAGTGACCTCCGTGGCGGGGGCCTCCCTTGGGAGCAGTACTTC CASSDLRGGGLPWEQYF
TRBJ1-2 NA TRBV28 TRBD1 TGTGCCAGCAGTTTAGGCCCGGGACAGGGGGCTGATGGCTACACCTTC CASSLGPGQGADGYTF
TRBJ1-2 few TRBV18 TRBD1 TGTGCCAGCTCACCATCGGGACAGGACTATGGCTACACCTTC CASSPSGQDYGYTF
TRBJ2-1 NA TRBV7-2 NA TGTGCCAGCAGCTCTGGACCGGGTGAGCAGTTCTTC CASSSGPGEQFF
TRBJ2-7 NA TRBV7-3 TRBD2 TGTGCCAGCAGCTTGACGGGGGGGTTCTCCTACGAGCAGTACTTC CASSLTGGFSYEQYF
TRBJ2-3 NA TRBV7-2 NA TGTGCCAGCAGCTTAGCGCGACTTTTGGGCACAGATACGCAGTATTTT CASSLARLLGTDTQYF
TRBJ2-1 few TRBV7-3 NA TGTGCCAGCAGCTTAACTGGACAGTACAATGAGCAGTTCTTC CASSLTGQYNEQFF
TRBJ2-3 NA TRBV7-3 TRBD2 TGTGCCAGCAGCCCCGCGGCTAGCGGGAGAACAGATACGCAGTATTTT CASSPAASGRTDTQYF
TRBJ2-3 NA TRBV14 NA TGTGCCAGCAGCCAAGCGATTCCCACAGATACGCAGTATTTT CASSQAIPTDTQYF
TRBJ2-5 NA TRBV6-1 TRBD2 TGTGCCAGCAGTGAATCCGTCGGCGGGAGGGTGGTACAAGAGACCCAGTACTTC CASSESVGGRVVQETQYF
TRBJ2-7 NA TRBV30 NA TGTGCCTGGAGTAACCAACTTCCAGGGTTTTCCGAGCAGTACTTC CAWSNQLPGFSEQYF
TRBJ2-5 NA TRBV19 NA TGTGCCAGTAGTATAGGGTGGGAGGCGCGGGAGACCCAGTACTTC CASSIGWEARETQYF
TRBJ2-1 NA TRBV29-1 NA TGCAGCTCCACCCCCACCCTGCGCGGCGGCCCCCCTGGGGAGCAGTTCTTC CSSTPTLRGGPPGEQFF
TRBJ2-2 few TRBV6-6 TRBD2 TGTGCCAGCAGGGAACCCGGGACTAGCTCGGCCGGGGAGCTGTTTTTT CASREPGTSSAGELFF
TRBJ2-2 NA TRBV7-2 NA TGTGCCAGCGCCTCTGGCAGGCCCACCGGGGAGCTGTTTTTT CASASGRPTGELFF
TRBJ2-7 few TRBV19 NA TGTGCCAGTAGTATAGCTAGTGGTCAGGGTTACGAGCAGTACTTC CASSIASGQGYEQYF
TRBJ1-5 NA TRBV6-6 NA TGTGCCAGCAGTCCAGGGCATAGCAATCAGCCCCAGCATTTT CASSPGHSNQPQHF
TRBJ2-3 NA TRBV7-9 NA TGTGCCAGCACTCAGCCCTCCACAGATACGCAGTATTTT CASTQPSTDTQYF
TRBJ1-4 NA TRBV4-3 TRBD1 TGCGCCAGCAGCCATCGGGACAGGGGAGAAAAACTGTTTTTT CASSHRDRGEKLFF
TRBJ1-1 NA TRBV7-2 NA TGTGCCAGCAGCTTGGGTCCAGGTCAGGCTGAAGCTTTCTTT CASSLGPGQAEAFF
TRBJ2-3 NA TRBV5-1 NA TGCGCCAGCAGCCTACAGGGAGATACGCAGTATTTT CASSLQGDTQYF
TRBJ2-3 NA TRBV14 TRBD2 TGTGCCAGCAGCCTCGGGGGGGCCCTCGATACGCAGTATTTT CASSLGGALDTQYF
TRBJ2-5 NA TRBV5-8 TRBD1 TGTGCCAGCAGCTTGGAAGGGGACAGGGAAGAGACCCAGTACTTC CASSLEGDREETQYF
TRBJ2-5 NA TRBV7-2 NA TGTGCCAGCAGCTTACACGTCGGCAGGGAATTTCAAGAGACCCAGTACTTC CASSLHVGREFQETQYF
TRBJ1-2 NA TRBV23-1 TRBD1 TGCGCCAGCAGTCATCTGACAGGGGCCCGACACACCTTC CASSHLTGARHTF
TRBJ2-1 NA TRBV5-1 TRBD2 TGCGCCAGCAGTTTAATCCCTAGCGGGAACAATGAGCAGTTCTTC CASSLIPSGNNEQFF
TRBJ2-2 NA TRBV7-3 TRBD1 TGTGCCAGCGGACAGGGACTGGGGGAGCTGTTTTTT CASGQGLGELFF
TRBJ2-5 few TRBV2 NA TGTGCCAGCAGTGAAGCCGAGACCCAGTACTTC CASSEAETQYF
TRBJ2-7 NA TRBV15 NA TGTGCCACCAGCAGAGGTCAACGGGGAGACGAGCAGTACTTC CATSRGQRGDEQYF
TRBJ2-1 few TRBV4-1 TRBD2 TGCGCCAGCAGCCAAGGTATGCTAGCGGGAGAATACAATGAGCAGTTCTTC CASSQGMLAGEYNEQFF